These 10 T cell receptor beta chains were all obtained from the same sample, sequenced in a study of blood T cell repertoires in COVID-19. Generated by immunoSEQ multiplex PCR, the TCRdb table keeps only in-frame clones and is missing some. This table holds approximately 100,000 clones, less than 85% found once. Sample: peripheral blood. The receptors shown here come from a man aged 65-85 years with active or convalescent COVID-19.

The chain recombines TRBV6-5 with TRBJ2-1; the match to TRBD2 covers 8 bases. CDR1 and CDR2 (germline): MNHEY, SVGAGI. The V and J ends lost 6 bases and 9 bases, in that order; junction bases with no gene match: 10. This CDR3 is 14 amino acids long. CDR3 amino acids: CASSPSGGAIEQFF. The DNA for the CDR3 is TGTGCCAGCAGCCCCTCCGGGGGGGCAATTGAGCAGTTCTTC.

The rearrangement links TRBV30 to TRBJ1-2; weak D call: TRBD1 (6 bases). This CDR3 is built from 14 residues. Trimming pared 8 bases from V and 0 bases from J, leaving 16 bases between. Germline V lookup: CDR1 GTSNPN, CDR2 SVGIG (reference sequence). This CDR3 reads CARGQGNANYGYTF. The CDR3 nucleotides are TGTGCCCGGGGGCAGGGTAACGCTAACTATGGCTACACCTTC.

The chain employs TRBV28 and TRBJ2-5; D perhaps matches TRBD2 (5 bases). Trimming cost V 4 bases and J 5 bases, with 17 bases left between them. This CDR3 region has 15 residues. Per the germline V gene, CDR1 is MDHEN and CDR2 is SYDVKM. The CDR3 sequence: CASSSLSGAPETQYF. The CDR3 DNA follows: TGTGCCAGCAGTTCCCTAAGCGGCGCCCCGGAGACCCAGTACTTC.

This clone was recorded a few times. The genes are TRBV5-1 and TRBJ1-4; no clear D gene. Trimming removed 0 bases from V and 8 bases from J, with 8 bases in between. Per the germline V gene, CDR1 is SGHRS and CDR2 is YFSETQ. CDR3 length: 13 residues. CDR3 DNA sequence: TGCGCCAGCAGCTTGGATTACAGCGAAAAACTGTTTTTT. This translates into CASSLDYSEKLFF.

This chain uses TRBV5-1 with TRBJ1-2; D gene unclear. Germline V lookup: CDR1 SGHRS, CDR2 YFSETQ. The CDR3 has 14 amino acids. V lost 0 bases and J lost 4, with 10 bases in between. CDR3 sequence: CASSLDGSPYGYTF. Written as DNA, the CDR3 is TGCGCCAGCAGCTTGGATGGCAGTCCCTATGGCTACACCTTC.

The chain combines TRBV20-1 with TRBJ1-2; D is ambiguous. Trimming left V 3 bases short and J 8 bases short, with 13 bases between. There are 12 residues in the CDR3. Germline V gene lookup returns CDR1 DFQATT and CDR2 SNEGSKA (reference sequence). DNA for the CDR3: TGCAGTGCTAGTGGCGTTACCGGGGGCTACACCTTC. Amino acid sequence: CSASGVTGGYTF.

The genes are TRBV27 and TRBJ2-3, with 12 bases fitting TRBD2. The germline V gene has CDR1 MNHEY and CDR2 SMNVEV (reference sequence). The CDR3 spans 20 residues. V dropped 6 bases and J dropped 0; count of bases not matched to a gene: 16. The CDR3 DNA reads TGTGCCAGCAGCCCACACCCGGGGACTAGCGGGCTTCCTAGCACAGATACGCAGTATTTT. It translates to CASSPHPGTSGLPSTDTQYF.

This chain joins TRBV4-2 and TRBJ1-6, with D possibly being TRBD1 (5 bases). V dropped 0 bases and J dropped 6 bases, with 9 bases sitting between them. The CDR3 length is 15 residues. Germline V gene sequence: CDR1 LGHNA, CDR2 YNFKEQ. CDR3 region: CASSQDDSFNSPLHF. The CDR3 DNA sequence: TGTGCCAGCAGCCAAGATGACAGTTTTAATTCACCCCTCCACTTT.

The gene calls are TRBV28 and TRBJ1-5, with TRBD1 matching over 9 bases. In germline, CDR1 is MDHEN, CDR2 SYDVKM. There are 16 residues in the CDR3. V gave up 6 bases and J gave up 6 bases; unmatched junction bases: 12. The CDR3 nucleotides read TGTGCCAGCAGCCCCGGGACAGGGATGCAATCTCAGCCCCAGCATTTT. Its translation is CASSPGTGMQSQPQHF.

This clone turned up a few times. This chain joins TRBV28 and TRBJ1-2; a weak D match, TRBD1 (5 bases). This CDR3 has 17 residues. Germline CDR1 reads MDHEN; CDR2 reads SYDVKM. The ends were cut back, 8 bases at V and 8 bases at J, with 30 bases in the middle. DNA of the CDR3: TGTGCCAGCTATAACCCGCCAGGGATTGTAGGGTCAAGGGGCTACACCTTC. Its translation is CASYNPPGIVGSRGYTF.